This T cell receptor (beta chain) originates from a study of post-analysis software for immune sequencing data. Whole-study results and caveats: Patients used five TRBV segments, including TRBV5-6, TRBV5-1 and TRBV20-1, more often than controls. Significantly lower normalized Chao1 diversity was seen in multiple sclerosis patients than in controls.

About this clonotype itself: Its antigen is not identified.

Libraries were made from TCR beta cDNA, and they carried unique molecular identifiers. TCRdb processed the PCR reads anew with MiXCR; each CDR3 protein has one entry. The sample carries around 710,000 distinct CDR3 sequences, roughly 50% recorded once. The length of the CDR3 is 11 residues. Trimming took 5 bases from V and 10 from J, leaving 12 bases between them. Germline assignment: CDR1 GTSNPN and CDR2 SVGIG (reference sequence). This receptor was taken from a girl aged 10-17 years with multiple sclerosis. Sequences were obtained from blood. The genes are TRBV30 and TRBJ2-1; possibly TRBD2 for D (5 bases). CDR3 region: CAWGSEEEQFF. DNA of the CDR3: TGTGCCTGGGGTAGCGAGGAGGAGCAGTTCTTC.